The rows below give T cell receptor beta chains drawn from one sample of a study of cytomegalovirus exposure and HLA in healthy donors. Some clones are missing from TCRdb's copy, which holds only in-frame ones; the method was immunoSEQ multiplex PCR. This repertoire shows over 150,000 clones, approximately 80% found once; its top ten account for roughly 2.6%. What was sequenced was PBMCs. These receptors originate from a woman aged 35 to 49 in good health and CMV-seropositive. The CDR3 runs from the conserved cysteine through the conserved F or W. Fields, in order: clone size, V gene, D gene, J gene, CDR3 DNA, CDR3 protein. The D gene is left open where the match is weak. Some rows have no size entry. The others give once, few or many, or a class for an expanded clone.

clone size: .; V gene: TRBV18; D gene: TRBD1; J gene: TRBJ1-4; CDR3 DNA: TGTGCCAGCTCACTGCCGGGACAGGGGGCGGAAAAACTGTTTTTT; CDR3 protein: CASSLPGQGAEKLFF
clone size: .; V gene: TRBV14; D gene: TRBD1; J gene: TRBJ1-2; CDR3 DNA: TGTGCCAGCAGCTTGGACAGGAAAGGGGGCTACACCTTC; CDR3 protein: CASSLDRKGGYTF
clone size: .; V gene: TRBV4-1; D gene: .; J gene: TRBJ2-7; CDR3 DNA: TGCGCCAGCAGCCAAACGTCTAAACCCCTTTCCTACGAGCAGTACTTC; CDR3 protein: CASSQTSKPLSYEQYF
clone size: .; V gene: TRBV27; D gene: TRBD1; J gene: TRBJ1-1; CDR3 DNA: TGTGCCAGCAGTGGCCGCGGGACAGCCGATGGTGGGAACACTGAAGCTTTCTTT; CDR3 protein: CASSGRGTADGGNTEAFF
clone size: few; V gene: TRBV4-3; D gene: .; J gene: TRBJ2-7; CDR3 DNA: TGCGCCAGCAGCCAAGATCCCCAGGTAACCTACGAGCAGTACTTC; CDR3 protein: CASSQDPQVTYEQYF
clone size: .; V gene: TRBV25-1; D gene: .; J gene: TRBJ1-2; CDR3 DNA: TGTGCCAGCAGTATCGAGGTCTATGGCTACACCTTC; CDR3 protein: CASSIEVYGYTF
clone size: once; V gene: TRBV9; D gene: TRBD1; J gene: TRBJ1-2; CDR3 DNA: TGTGCCAGCAGCATCGGGACAGGGGACTATGGCTACACCTTC; CDR3 protein: CASSIGTGDYGYTF
clone size: .; V gene: TRBV10-3; D gene: .; J gene: TRBJ2-5; CDR3 DNA: TGTGCCATCAGCGAAGCGGGCGGAGAGACCCAGTACTTC; CDR3 protein: CAISEAGGETQYF
clone size: once; V gene: TRBV5-4; D gene: .; J gene: TRBJ1-1; CDR3 DNA: TGTGCCAGCAGCAACACGGGGGGGGCGAACACTGAAGCTTTCTTT; CDR3 protein: CASSNTGGANTEAFF
clone size: .; V gene: TRBV28; D gene: .; J gene: TRBJ1-6; CDR3 DNA: TGTGCCAGCAATTGGGGGGGGTCACGTAATTCACCCCTCCACTTT; CDR3 protein: CASNWGGSRNSPLHF
clone size: .; V gene: TRBV5-1; D gene: .; J gene: TRBJ2-1; CDR3 DNA: TGCGCCAGCAGCCTCGGGTCCAACAATGAGCAGTTCTTC; CDR3 protein: CASSLGSNNEQFF
clone size: once; V gene: TRBV23-1; D gene: .; J gene: TRBJ1-5; CDR3 DNA: TGCGCCAGCAGTCAATCGGGAGGATTTCAGCCCCAGCATTTT; CDR3 protein: CASSQSGGFQPQHF
clone size: .; V gene: TRBV9; D gene: TRBD1; J gene: TRBJ2-7; CDR3 DNA: TGTGCCAGCAGCGTGGGACAGGAATACGAGCAGTACTTC; CDR3 protein: CASSVGQEYEQYF
clone size: .; V gene: TRBV28; D gene: TRBD2; J gene: TRBJ2-3; CDR3 DNA: TGTGCCAGCAGTTTATCAGGTAGCGGGAGGGCCAGGGCAGATACGCAGTATTTT; CDR3 protein: CASSLSGSGRARADTQYF
clone size: .; V gene: TRBV19; D gene: .; J gene: TRBJ1-1; CDR3 DNA: TGTGCCAGTAGTATGGTCGTGGGGGGGACGATAAACACTGAAGCTTTCTTT; CDR3 protein: CASSMVVGGTINTEAFF
clone size: .; V gene: TRBV7-8; D gene: TRBD2; J gene: TRBJ2-3; CDR3 DNA: TGTGCCAGCAGCGCCTTACTAGCGGGAGGGCCGAATACGCAGTATTTT; CDR3 protein: CASSALLAGGPNTQYF
clone size: .; V gene: TRBV6-5; D gene: .; J gene: TRBJ2-2; CDR3 DNA: TGTGCCAGCAGTTACCTTAGCGGGGAGCTGTTTTTT; CDR3 protein: CASSYLSGELFF
clone size: .; V gene: TRBV5-4; D gene: .; J gene: TRBJ1-6; CDR3 DNA: TGTGCCAGCAGCTTGGTGATGGGGCTAAAGTCACCCCTCCACTTT; CDR3 protein: CASSLVMGLKSPLHF
clone size: .; V gene: TRBV6-5; D gene: TRBD2; J gene: TRBJ2-1; CDR3 DNA: TGTGCCAGCAGACTACTAGCGGGGGCATACAATGAGCAGTTCTTC; CDR3 protein: CASRLLAGAYNEQFF
clone size: few; V gene: TRBV5-1; D gene: .; J gene: TRBJ1-4; CDR3 DNA: TGCGCCAGCAGCTTCTCCGGGATCGATGAAAAACTGTTTTTT; CDR3 protein: CASSFSGIDEKLFF
clone size: .; V gene: TRBV4-2; D gene: .; J gene: TRBJ2-7; CDR3 DNA: TGTGCCAGCAGCCAAGGGCTAGGCACCTACGAGCAGTACTTC; CDR3 protein: CASSQGLGTYEQYF
clone size: once; V gene: TRBV28; D gene: .; J gene: TRBJ2-1; CDR3 DNA: TGTGCCAGCACCCCCGAGGCTAGCGACCATATTAATGAGCAGTTCTTC; CDR3 protein: CASTPEASDHINEQFF
clone size: .; V gene: TRBV5-1; D gene: TRBD2; J gene: TRBJ2-2; CDR3 DNA: TGCGCCAGCAGCCTCAGCGGGGTGAACACCGGGGAGCTGTTTTTT; CDR3 protein: CASSLSGVNTGELFF
clone size: once; V gene: TRBV19; D gene: .; J gene: TRBJ2-7; CDR3 DNA: TGTGCCACCTCATCGGCGGCAGATAGCTCCTACGAGCAGTACTTC; CDR3 protein: CATSSAADSSYEQYF
clone size: few; V gene: TRBV15; D gene: .; J gene: TRBJ2-6; CDR3 DNA: TGTGCCACCAGCAGAGATTCAAGGCCAACTAGCTCTGGGGCCAACGTCCTGACTTTC; CDR3 protein: CATSRDSRPTSSGANVLTF
clone size: .; V gene: TRBV18; D gene: TRBD2; J gene: TRBJ2-7; CDR3 DNA: TGTGCCAGCTCACCAGTCCTAGCGGGGGGTTCCCACTACGAGCAGTACTTC; CDR3 protein: CASSPVLAGGSHYEQYF
clone size: .; V gene: TRBV28; D gene: TRBD1; J gene: TRBJ1-5; CDR3 DNA: TGTGCCAGCAGTCCAGGACAGGGGGCCCCCTCTAATCAGCCCCAGCATTTT; CDR3 protein: CASSPGQGAPSNQPQHF
clone size: .; V gene: TRBV4-3; D gene: .; J gene: TRBJ2-2; CDR3 DNA: TGCGCCAGCAGCCAAACAAGGGGGGGGGAGGGCACCGGGGAGCTGTTTTTT; CDR3 protein: CASSQTRGGEGTGELFF
clone size: .; V gene: TRBV10-3; D gene: TRBD2; J gene: TRBJ2-7; CDR3 DNA: TGTGCCATCAGCGGACTAGCGGGAGGTTCCTCCTACGAGCAGTACTTC; CDR3 protein: CAISGLAGGSSYEQYF
clone size: .; V gene: TRBV5-1; D gene: .; J gene: TRBJ2-3; CDR3 DNA: TGCGCCAGCAGCTTGCAGGACCAGGGGCCCCTATGGGATACGCAGTATTTT; CDR3 protein: CASSLQDQGPLWDTQYF
clone size: .; V gene: TRBV9; D gene: TRBD2; J gene: TRBJ2-1; CDR3 DNA: TGTGCCAGCAGCCCCCGGGGAGGGCAGGAGCAGTTCTTC; CDR3 protein: CASSPRGGQEQFF
clone size: .; V gene: TRBV19; D gene: .; J gene: TRBJ2-7; CDR3 DNA: TGTGCCAGTAGTCTGATGACTAGTACCTACGAGCAGTACTTC; CDR3 protein: CASSLMTSTYEQYF
clone size: few; V gene: TRBV2; D gene: TRBD2; J gene: TRBJ2-1; CDR3 DNA: TGTGCCAGCAGTGACCGGACTAGCGGGAGGGATGAGCAGTTCTTC; CDR3 protein: CASSDRTSGRDEQFF
clone size: .; V gene: TRBV2; D gene: .; J gene: TRBJ2-1; CDR3 DNA: TGTGCCAGCAGTGAAACCGGAGGTCCTATCTCCTACAATGAGCAGTTCTTC; CDR3 protein: CASSETGGPISYNEQFF
clone size: .; V gene: TRBV5-1; D gene: .; J gene: TRBJ1-4; CDR3 DNA: TGCGCCAGCAGTCGGACACAAACTAATGAAAAACTGTTTTTT; CDR3 protein: CASSRTQTNEKLFF
clone size: .; V gene: TRBV2; D gene: TRBD1; J gene: TRBJ2-7; CDR3 DNA: TGTGCCAGCCGAGGGACAGGTATAAGCGAGCAGTACTTC; CDR3 protein: CASRGTGISEQYF
clone size: once; V gene: TRBV11-2; D gene: .; J gene: TRBJ1-3; CDR3 DNA: TGTGCCAGCAGCCCCTCAGGGTTTTTTTCTGGAAACACCATATATTTT; CDR3 protein: CASSPSGFFSGNTIYF
clone size: .; V gene: TRBV7-2; D gene: TRBD2; J gene: TRBJ2-3; CDR3 DNA: TGTGCCAGCGGGAGGGAGGATACGCAGTATTTT; CDR3 protein: CASGREDTQYF
clone size: .; V gene: TRBV19; D gene: .; J gene: TRBJ2-1; CDR3 DNA: TGTGCCAGTAGTATATCCAACAATGAGCAGTTCTTC; CDR3 protein: CASSISNNEQFF
clone size: .; V gene: TRBV13; D gene: TRBD2; J gene: TRBJ2-3; CDR3 DNA: TGTGCCAGCAGCCCCCGGGGTAGCGGGGGTAATACGCAGTATTTT; CDR3 protein: CASSPRGSGGNTQYF
clone size: .; V gene: TRBV6-5; D gene: TRBD1; J gene: TRBJ2-3; CDR3 DNA: TGTGCCAGCAGTCCCGGGACAGGGTGGTCAGATACGCAGTATTTT; CDR3 protein: CASSPGTGWSDTQYF
clone size: .; V gene: TRBV18; D gene: .; J gene: TRBJ2-7; CDR3 DNA: TGTGCCAGCTCACCTTATGGGCAGGCAACCTACGAGCAGTACTTC; CDR3 protein: CASSPYGQATYEQYF
clone size: .; V gene: TRBV5-1; D gene: TRBD1; J gene: TRBJ1-5; CDR3 DNA: TGCGCCAGCAGCTTGGCACCGGGACAGGGAGACAAGAGTCAGCCCCAGCATTTT; CDR3 protein: CASSLAPGQGDKSQPQHF
clone size: few; V gene: TRBV10-1; D gene: .; J gene: TRBJ2-7; CDR3 DNA: TGCGCCAGCAGTGGAGGGTACGAGCAGTACTTC; CDR3 protein: CASSGGYEQYF
clone size: once; V gene: TRBV5-1; D gene: TRBD2; J gene: TRBJ2-1; CDR3 DNA: TGCGCCAGCTCGGGGGTAGCGGGCAGCTCCTACAATGAGCAGTTCTTC; CDR3 protein: CASSGVAGSSYNEQFF
clone size: .; V gene: TRBV4-1; D gene: .; J gene: TRBJ2-3; CDR3 DNA: TGCGCCAGCAGCCAAGATGAAGCGGTTCTGTATTTT; CDR3 protein: CASSQDEAVLYF
clone size: .; V gene: TRBV27; D gene: TRBD2; J gene: TRBJ2-7; CDR3 DNA: TGTGCCAGCAGTCCCCTAGCGGGGGGGAACTACGAGCAGTACTTC; CDR3 protein: CASSPLAGGNYEQYF
clone size: .; V gene: TRBV30; D gene: .; J gene: TRBJ1-6; CDR3 DNA: TGTGCCTGGAGCACGGGAGGAAAAGATCCCCTCCACTTT; CDR3 protein: CAWSTGGKDPLHF
clone size: .; V gene: TRBV5-6; D gene: .; J gene: TRBJ2-3; CDR3 DNA: TGTGCCAGCAGCCTGAGGGGCACAGATACGCAGTATTTT; CDR3 protein: CASSLRGTDTQYF
clone size: .; V gene: TRBV7-8; D gene: TRBD2; J gene: TRBJ2-1; CDR3 DNA: TGTGCCAGCAGCCCCAGGGCGAAAGCGGGAGTAAATAATGAGCAGTTCTTC; CDR3 protein: CASSPRAKAGVNNEQFF
clone size: .; V gene: TRBV29-1; D gene: TRBD1; J gene: TRBJ2-4; CDR3 DNA: TGCAGCGTCGGGGACAGCTTAGCCAAAAACATTCAGTACTTC; CDR3 protein: CSVGDSLAKNIQYF
clone size: .; V gene: TRBV19; D gene: .; J gene: TRBJ2-2; CDR3 DNA: TGTGCCAGTAGTATTGCGGGATCGAACACCGGGGAGCTGTTTTTT; CDR3 protein: CASSIAGSNTGELFF
clone size: few; V gene: TRBV4-2; D gene: TRBD2; J gene: TRBJ2-7; CDR3 DNA: TGTGCCAGCAGCCAAGGGGAGGGAGTCGCCGAGCAGTACTTC; CDR3 protein: CASSQGEGVAEQYF
clone size: .; V gene: TRBV28; D gene: TRBD1; J gene: TRBJ1-2; CDR3 DNA: TGTGCCAGCAGTTCAGGGACAGCTAACTATGGCTACACCTTC; CDR3 protein: CASSSGTANYGYTF
clone size: .; V gene: TRBV4-2; D gene: TRBD1; J gene: TRBJ2-3; CDR3 DNA: TGTGCCAGCAGCGAGCCGACAGGGAGTAGCACAGATACGCAGTATTTT; CDR3 protein: CASSEPTGSSTDTQYF
clone size: .; V gene: TRBV7-7; D gene: .; J gene: TRBJ2-2; CDR3 DNA: TGTGCCAGCAGCTTAGGACTAACAAGCGGGGAGCTGTTTTTT; CDR3 protein: CASSLGLTSGELFF
clone size: .; V gene: TRBV21-1; D gene: .; J gene: TRBJ1-1; CDR3 DNA: TGTGCCAGTTCTTACCCGGAGGGAGGCACTGAAGCTTTCTTT; CDR3 protein: CASSYPEGGTEAFF
clone size: .; V gene: TRBV2; D gene: .; J gene: TRBJ1-1; CDR3 DNA: TGTGCCAGCAGTGGATTGAGGAGGGGTCTATCTGAAGCTTTCTTT; CDR3 protein: CASSGLRRGLSEAFF
clone size: .; V gene: TRBV7-2; D gene: TRBD1; J gene: TRBJ1-4; CDR3 DNA: TGTGCCAGCAGCTTGACAGGGACTAATGAAAAACTGTTTTTT; CDR3 protein: CASSLTGTNEKLFF